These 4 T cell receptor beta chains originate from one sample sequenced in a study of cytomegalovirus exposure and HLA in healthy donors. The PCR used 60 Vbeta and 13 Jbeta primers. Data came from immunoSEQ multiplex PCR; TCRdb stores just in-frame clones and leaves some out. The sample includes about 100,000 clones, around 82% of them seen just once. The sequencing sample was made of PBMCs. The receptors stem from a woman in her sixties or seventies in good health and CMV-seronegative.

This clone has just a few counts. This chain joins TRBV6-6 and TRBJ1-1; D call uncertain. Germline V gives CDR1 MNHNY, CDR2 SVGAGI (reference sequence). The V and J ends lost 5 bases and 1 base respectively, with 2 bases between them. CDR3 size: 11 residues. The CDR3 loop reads CASSRNTEAFF. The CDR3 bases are TGTGCCAGCAGTCGGAACACTGAAGCTTTCTTT.

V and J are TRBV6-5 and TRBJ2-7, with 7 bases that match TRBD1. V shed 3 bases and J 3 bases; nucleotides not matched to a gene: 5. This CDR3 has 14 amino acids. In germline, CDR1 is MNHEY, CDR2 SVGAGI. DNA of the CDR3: TGTGCCAGCAGTTATCGACAGGGAAACTACGAGCAGTACTTC. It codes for CASSYRQGNYEQYF.

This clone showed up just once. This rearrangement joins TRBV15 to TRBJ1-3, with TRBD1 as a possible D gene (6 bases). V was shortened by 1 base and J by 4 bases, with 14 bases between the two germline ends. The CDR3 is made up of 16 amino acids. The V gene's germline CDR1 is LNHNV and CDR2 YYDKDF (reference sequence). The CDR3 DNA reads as TGTGCCACCAGCAGAGTCAGGGGTGGCACGGGAAACACCATATATTTT. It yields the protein CATSRVRGGTGNTIYF.

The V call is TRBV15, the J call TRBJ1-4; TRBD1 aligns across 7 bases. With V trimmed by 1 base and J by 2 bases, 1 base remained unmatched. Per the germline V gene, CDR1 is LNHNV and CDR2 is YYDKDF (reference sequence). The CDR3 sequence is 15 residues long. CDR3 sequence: CATSRVTGTNEKLFF. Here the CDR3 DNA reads TGTGCCACCAGCAGAGTGACAGGGACTAATGAAAAACTGTTTTTT.